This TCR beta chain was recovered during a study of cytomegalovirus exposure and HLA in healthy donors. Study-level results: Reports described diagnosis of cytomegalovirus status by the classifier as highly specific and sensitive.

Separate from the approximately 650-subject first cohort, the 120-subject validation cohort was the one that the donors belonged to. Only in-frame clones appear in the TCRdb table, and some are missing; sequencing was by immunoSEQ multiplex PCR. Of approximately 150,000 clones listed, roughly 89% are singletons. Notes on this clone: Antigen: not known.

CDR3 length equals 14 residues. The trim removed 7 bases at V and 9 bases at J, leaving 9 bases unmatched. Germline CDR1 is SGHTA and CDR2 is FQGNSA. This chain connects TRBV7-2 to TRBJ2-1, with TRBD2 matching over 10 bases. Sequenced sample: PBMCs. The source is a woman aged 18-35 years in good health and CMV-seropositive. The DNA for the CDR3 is TGTGCCAGCACCCTCAGCGGGAGGGCGAGTGAGCAGTTCTTC. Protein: CASTLSGRASEQFF.